The TCR beta chain described here comes from a study of blood T cell repertoires in COVID-19. For the study at large: Italy, Spain and the United States were the sources of the convalescent and acute COVID-19 samples. The cDNA or gDNA used as material had been derived from T cells, B-cell-depleted T cells, or PBMCs.

Original analysis: Estimates of nucleated cell counts were drawn from the amplification of reference gene primers. Using immunoSEQ multiplex PCR, the repertoire was profiled, and TCRdb retains in-frame clones only, with some absent. V, J and clone size are those of that table, while D and trimming were read from the DNA. In the table there are about 190,000 clones, around nine tenths of which are singletons. This clone was observed a few times. The CDR3 spans 13 residues. Germline lookup yields CDR1 MNHEY and CDR2 SVGAGI. V was trimmed by 4 bases and J by 4 bases, leaving 8 bases between them. This chain joins TRBV6-5 and TRBJ1-3; D is unclear. The sample comprised peripheral blood. This sequence originates from a man aged 25-45 years with acute or convalescent COVID-19. CDR3 sequence: CASSSASGNTIYF. The CDR3 bases are TGTGCCAGCAGTTCAGCGTCCGGAAACACCATATATTTT.